The clone carrying this TCR beta chain was observed a few times. What it binds is not known. There were TCR beta CDR3 regions amplified from RNA transcripts. In the first-round RT-PCR of the TCR CDR3, the HTBI primer set was used. One entry per CDR3 protein results from TCRdb running MiXCR on the multiplex PCR reads. The sample holds roughly 500,000 distinct CDR3 sequences, over 11% seen once. The data were taken from a study of T cells in Graves' hyperthyroidism and ophthalmopathy. Findings and caveats of the study: The majority of expanded thyroid clonotypes above 0.001 also appeared in blood.

Per the germline V gene, CDR1 is GTSNPN and CDR2 is SVGIG (reference sequence). The CDR3 is made up of 15 amino acids. Trimming took off 0 bases at V and 4 bases at J, with 13 bases between the two ends. Those with hyperthyroidism were 18 to 65 years old, newly diagnosed, and ill for under 2 months. Clinical symptoms, serum thyroxine, TRAb, thyroid ultrasound and orbital computed tomography established diagnosis. Sequencing was done on a sample of blood. V usage is TRBV30 and J usage is TRBJ2-1, with a possible D match to TRBD1 (6 bases). This TCR derives from a woman under 40 with Graves' hyperthyroidism that later progressed to Graves' ophthalmopathy. The CDR3 region is CAWSVPWTDYNEQFF. The CDR3 region has the DNA TGTGCCTGGAGTGTACCCTGGACAGATTACAATGAGCAGTTCTTC. Full variable domain (rest looked up from reference TRBV30 and TRBJ2-1): SQTIHQWPATLVQPVGSPLSLECTVEGTSNPNLYWYRQAAGRGLQLLFYSVGIGQISSEVPQNLSASRPQDRQFILSSKKLLLSDSGFYLCAWSVPWTDYNEQFFGPGTRLTVL.